The rows below give T cell receptor beta chains drawn from one sample of a study of blood T cell repertoires in COVID-19. Sequencing used immunoSEQ multiplex PCR; TCRdb keeps in-frame clones, though not all of them. The table has some 190,000 clones, 80% seen once. Sequencing was performed on PBMCs or T cells enriched from blood (not recorded which). The receptors come from a man in his 60s who had been exposed to COVID-19. The CDR3 runs from the conserved cysteine through the conserved F or W. A D gene is named only where the DNA matches it firmly. The listing skips clone size in some rows; elsewhere it reads once, few, many or a size class.

size: NA; V: TRBV19; D: TRBD2; J: TRBJ2-3; CDR3: CAARDGRGGTDTQYF; DNA: TGTGCCGCCAGAGACGGGAGGGGTGGCACAGATACGCAGTATTTT
size: NA; V: TRBV5-1; D: TRBD2; J: TRBJ2-3; CDR3: CASSWGLAGVTDTQYF; DNA: TGCGCCAGCAGCTGGGGACTAGCGGGGGTCACAGATACGCAGTATTTT
size: NA; V: TRBV28; D: TRBD1; J: TRBJ1-5; CDR3: CASSLDRDQPQHF; DNA: TGTGCCAGCAGTTTGGACAGGGATCAGCCCCAGCATTTT
size: few; V: TRBV19; D: NA; J: TRBJ1-2; CDR3: CASTSQTYGYTF; DNA: TGTGCCAGTACTTCACAGACCTATGGCTACACCTTC
size: NA; V: TRBV30; D: NA; J: TRBJ1-1; CDR3: CAWNSDTLEAFF; DNA: TGTGCCTGGAACTCGGACACTTTAGAAGCTTTCTTT
size: NA; V: TRBV5-1; D: TRBD2; J: TRBJ2-5; CDR3: CAGAAGGAEETQYF; DNA: TGCGCTGGTGCAGCGGGAGGGGCTGAAGAGACCCAGTACTTC
size: few; V: TRBV9; D: TRBD1; J: TRBJ2-3; CDR3: CASSSRPDRGRDTQYF; DNA: TGTGCCAGCAGCTCCAGGCCGGACAGGGGACGCGATACGCAGTATTTT
size: NA; V: TRBV15; D: NA; J: TRBJ2-5; CDR3: CATTRRSGKMETQYF; DNA: TGTGCCACCACCCGGAGGTCAGGCAAGATGGAGACCCAGTACTTC
size: NA; V: TRBV18; D: TRBD2; J: TRBJ2-7; CDR3: CASSPEAQRGTYEQYF; DNA: TGTGCCAGCTCACCCGAGGCCCAGCGGGGGACCTACGAGCAGTACTTC
size: NA; V: TRBV7-2; D: TRBD2; J: TRBJ2-3; CDR3: CASSLDLAGGTFYTDTQYF; DNA: TGTGCCAGCAGCTTAGACTTGGCGGGAGGTACCTTTTACACAGATACGCAGTATTTT
size: NA; V: TRBV19; D: NA; J: TRBJ1-1; CDR3: CASSIAALSGTEAFF; DNA: TGTGCCAGTAGTATAGCAGCCCTATCGGGGACTGAAGCTTTCTTT
size: NA; V: TRBV14; D: TRBD2; J: TRBJ2-7; CDR3: CASSQDWPGGPERDEQYF; DNA: TGTGCCAGCAGCCAAGATTGGCCGGGAGGGCCGGAACGAGACGAGCAGTACTTC
size: few; V: TRBV5-1; D: TRBD1; J: TRBJ1-1; CDR3: CASSYGQGEAFF; DNA: TGCGCCAGCAGCTACGGACAGGGTGAAGCTTTCTTT
size: NA; V: TRBV9; D: NA; J: TRBJ2-1; CDR3: CASARAASSYNEQFF; DNA: TGTGCCAGCGCGAGGGCCGCGAGCTCCTACAATGAGCAGTTCTTC
size: NA; V: TRBV7-2; D: NA; J: TRBJ2-1; CDR3: CASSLPAVRNNEQFF; DNA: TGTGCCAGCAGCCTCCCTGCGGTGCGCAACAATGAGCAGTTCTTC
size: NA; V: TRBV7-9; D: NA; J: TRBJ2-6; CDR3: CASSSRLSSGANVLTF; DNA: TGTGCCAGCAGCTCTCGACTGAGCTCTGGGGCCAACGTCCTGACTTTC
size: NA; V: TRBV19; D: NA; J: TRBJ1-6; CDR3: CASSIDQGSSYNSPLHF; DNA: TGTGCCAGTAGTATAGACCAGGGGAGCTCCTATAATTCACCCCTCCACTTT
size: NA; V: TRBV19; D: TRBD2; J: TRBJ2-1; CDR3: CASSIERGRAVYNEQFF; DNA: TGTGCCAGTAGTATAGAGCGCGGGAGGGCCGTCTACAATGAGCAGTTCTTC
size: NA; V: TRBV5-1; D: TRBD1; J: TRBJ1-1; CDR3: CASSPGQMNTEAFF; DNA: TGCGCCAGCAGCCCGGGACAGATGAACACTGAAGCTTTCTTT
size: NA; V: TRBV6-5; D: NA; J: TRBJ1-3; CDR3: CASHDIGNTIYF; DNA: TGTGCCAGCCATGACATCGGAAACACCATATATTTT
size: NA; V: TRBV10-3; D: NA; J: TRBJ1-6; CDR3: CAISAADINNSPLHF; DNA: TGTGCCATCAGTGCCGCGGACATCAATAATTCACCCCTCCACTTT
size: NA; V: TRBV27; D: TRBD1; J: TRBJ1-3; CDR3: CASSPKTGTGGTIYF; DNA: TGTGCCAGCAGCCCAAAAACCGGGACAGGGGGCACCATATATTTT
size: NA; V: TRBV19; D: TRBD1; J: TRBJ1-5; CDR3: CASSIVQGAGDQPQHF; DNA: TGTGCCAGTAGTATAGTACAGGGGGCCGGGGATCAGCCCCAGCATTTT
size: NA; V: TRBV24-1; D: NA; J: TRBJ2-3; CDR3: CATSDLLSDTQYF; DNA: TGTGCCACCAGTGATTTGCTATCAGATACGCAGTATTTT
size: NA; V: TRBV3-1/TRBV3-2; D: TRBD1; J: TRBJ1-2; CDR3: CASSQEGTGLYPTF; DNA: TGTGCCAGCAGCCAAGAGGGGACAGGGTTATATCCCACCTTC
size: NA; V: TRBV7-2; D: NA; J: TRBJ1-5; CDR3: CASSPTVGLVNQPQHF; DNA: TGTGCCAGCAGCCCTACCGTCGGGTTGGTGAATCAGCCCCAGCATTTT
size: NA; V: TRBV3-1/TRBV3-2; D: NA; J: TRBJ2-2; CDR3: CASSQAHGSGTGELFF; DNA: TGTGCCAGCAGCCAAGCGCACGGGAGCGGGACCGGGGAGCTGTTTTTT
size: NA; V: TRBV30; D: NA; J: TRBJ1-5; CDR3: CAWSVMRAQPQHF; DNA: TGTGCCTGGAGTGTAATGAGGGCTCAGCCCCAGCATTTT
size: NA; V: TRBV30; D: TRBD1; J: TRBJ1-1; CDR3: CAWSRGQNTEAFF; DNA: TGTGCCTGGAGTAGGGGGCAGAACACTGAAGCTTTCTTT